This T cell receptor (beta chain) was captured in a study of T cells in Graves' hyperthyroidism and ophthalmopathy. Points from the study as a whole: Before onset, by a median of around 6.1 months, the model predicted ophthalmopathy.

To note about this clonotype: Its specificity is unknown.

Amplification targeted TCR beta CDR3 regions from RNA transcripts. HTBI primers drove first-round RT-PCR of the TCR CDR3. From the multiplex PCR reads, TCRdb called clonotypes with MiXCR, one entry per CDR3 protein. Among some 620,000 distinct CDR3 sequences listed, roughly 17% were seen once. From germline, CDR1 is GTSNPN and CDR2 SVGIG (reference sequence). The CDR3 extends over 14 amino acids. The V end was cut by 3 bases, the J end by 1 base, with 10 bases between. Exclusion of patients followed from uncontrolled infection, other autoimmune disease, pregnancy or lactation. Out of approximately 10 ml of fresh peripheral blood came the PBMCs.

The chain joins TRBV30 to TRBJ2-1; D is perhaps TRBD2 (6 bases). Sequenced: blood. This clonotype was sampled from a woman in her 30s with Graves' hyperthyroidism. CDR3 amino acids: CAWSPGVSYNEQFF. DNA for the CDR3: TGTGCCTGGAGCCCGGGGGTATCCTACAATGAGCAGTTCTTC.